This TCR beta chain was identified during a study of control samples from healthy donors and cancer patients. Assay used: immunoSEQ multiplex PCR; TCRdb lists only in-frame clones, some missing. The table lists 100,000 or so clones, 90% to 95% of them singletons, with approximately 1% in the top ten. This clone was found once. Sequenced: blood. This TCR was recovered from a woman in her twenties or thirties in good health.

The CDR3 protein is CASSLGGLGDMGSYEQYF. The CDR3 DNA reads TGCGCCAGCAGCTTAGGAGGGCTAGGGGATATGGGGTCCTACGAGCAGTACTTC. This chain uses TRBV5-1 with TRBJ2-7, with D possibly being TRBD2 (6 bases). This CDR3 has 18 amino acids. Trimming pared 2 bases from V and 1 base from J, leaving 22 bases between. CDR1 and CDR2 from the germline V gene are SGHRS and YFSETQ.